The 4 T cell receptor beta chains given below trace back to one sample, sequenced in a study of control samples from healthy donors and cancer patients. This table comes from immunoSEQ multiplex PCR, and its TCRdb copy is limited to in-frame clones, with some not included. The repertoire holds tens of thousands of clones, with roughly nine tenths as singletons. What was sequenced was blood. These receptor sequences come from a woman younger than 35 in good health.

The chain uses TRBV9 and TRBJ1-2; the D is unclear. From germline, CDR1 is SGDLS and CDR2 YYNGEE. The germline V and J ends were trimmed by 2 bases and 4 bases, with 15 bases remaining between them. The CDR3 is made up of 15 amino acids. The CDR3 sequence: CASSVTTVPTYGYTF. The CDR3 DNA reads as TGTGCCAGCAGCGTGACGACCGTTCCTACCTATGGCTACACCTTC.

The chain employs TRBV28 and TRBJ2-7; D is unclear. CDR3 length: 13 residues. V was trimmed by 6 bases and J by 2 bases, leaving 11 bases between them. Germline loops: CDR1 MDHEN, CDR2 SYDVKM. The CDR3 nucleotides read TGTGCCAGCAGAAAGCCCACTACCTACGAGCAGTACTTC. Translation: CASRKPTTYEQYF.

The chain joins TRBV7-6 to TRBJ1-2; the D gene is possibly TRBD1 (5 bases). The V gene's germline CDR1 is SGHVS and CDR2 FNYEAQ. The CDR3 spans 15 residues. V lost 5 bases and J lost 8, with 21 bases in between. The CDR3 region has the DNA TGTGCCAGCAGCCCCGGCGGCCGACCGGGGGGAGGCTACACCTTC. Residues: CASSPGGRPGGGYTF.

V is TRBV5-1 and J is TRBJ2-2; D gene uncertain. The V end lost 2 bases, the J end lost 5 bases, and 4 bases lay between the germline ends. This CDR3 contains 12 residues. Looked up from germline, CDR1 is SGHRS and CDR2 is YFSETQ. The CDR3: CASSFTTGELFF. The CDR3 coding sequence is TGCGCCAGCAGCTTTACAACCGGGGAGCTGTTTTTT.